One and the same sample provided the 8 T cell receptor beta chains below, sequenced in a study of human T cells and chemical hapten exposure. Treatment defined: therapeutic diphenylcyclopropenone sensitization with weekly scalp DPC. The library put unique molecular identifiers onto individual cDNA molecules. A single record per CDR3 protein comes from TCRdb applying MiXCR to the reads. The sample lists roughly 620 distinct CDR3 sequences; approximately 74% were seen once. Sequencing used whole blood, obtained before DPC sensitization or 2, 6, or about 24 weeks after (not recorded which). These receptor sequences come from an adult with alopecia areata. Some clones in this sample may be carry-over from other donors' samples. This table probably holds off-target reads from a library built for another chain.

The V and J genes are TRBV2 and TRBJ2-5; 11 bases line up with TRBD1. V lost 3 bases to trimming and J lost 1 base; unmatched junction nucleotides: 16. The germline V gene encodes CDR1 SNHLY and CDR2 FYNNEI. This CDR3 is 20 amino acids long. The CDR3 nucleotides are TGTGCCAGCAGTGATTTGGCCCGAGCCCGGGACAGGGGGGTCCAAGAGACCCAGTACTTC. It is translated as CASSDLARARDRGVQETQYF.

V gene TRBV20-1 combines with J gene TRBJ2-3; 9 bases fit TRBD2. The germline V gene encodes CDR1 DFQATT and CDR2 SNEGSKA (reference sequence). The V and J ends lost 4 bases and 2 bases, in that order; junction bases with no gene match: 7. This CDR3 region has 15 residues. CDR3 bases: TGCAGTGCTAAGGTAGCGGGGGCCCTCACAGATACGCAGTATTTT. It encodes CSAKVAGALTDTQYF.

The chain joins TRBV7-2 to TRBJ1-5; no reliable D call. V dropped 5 bases and J dropped 4 bases, with 15 bases sitting between them. In germline, CDR1 is SGHTA, CDR2 FQGNSA. The CDR3 extends over 15 amino acids. CDR3 protein: CASSPEAGPNQPQHF. For the CDR3, the DNA is TGTGCCAGCAGCCCCGAAGCAGGACCGAATCAGCCCCAGCATTTT. The full variable domain, in which reference TRBV7-2 and TRBJ1-5 provide the parts outside the CDR3, is GAGVSQSPSNKVTEKGKDVELRCDPISGHTALYWYRQSLGQGLEFLIYFQGNSAPDKSGLPSDRFSAERTGGSVSTLTIQRTQQEDSAVYLCASSPEAGPNQPQHFGDGTRLSIL.

The CDR3 bases are TGTGCCAGCAGTTACGCCAGGGTTGAGCAGTACTTC. Protein product: CASSYARVEQYF. The J gene is TRBJ2-7, the V gene TRBV6-2 or TRBV6-3, with D possibly matching TRBD1 (5 bases). Germline lookup yields CDR1 MNHEY and CDR2 SVGEGT. Trimming shortened V by 2 bases and J by 7 bases, and 9 bases separated the two germline ends. CDR3 length equals 12 residues.

The chain employs TRBV27 and TRBJ2-7; 9 bases are shared with TRBD2. V shed 2 bases, J shed 2 bases, and the junction held 1 base outside the gene matches. The CDR3 totals 14 residues. Germline V CDR1 and CDR2: MNHEY, SMNVEV (reference sequence). The CDR3 is CASSLGGGAYEQYF. The DNA of the CDR3 is TGTGCCAGCAGTTTAGGCGGGGGGGCCTACGAGCAGTACTTC.

Only one count was recorded for this clonotype. The rearrangement uses TRBV4-1 and TRBJ2-1; a weak D match, TRBD1 (6 bases). Germline V gene sequence: CDR1 MGHRA, CDR2 YSYEKL. The CDR3 sequence is 17 residues long. V lost 0 bases, J lost 4 bases, and 16 bases lay in between. The CDR3 spells CASSQEFVGALYNEQFF. For the CDR3, the DNA is TGCGCCAGCAGCCAAGAATTCGTGGGGGCGCTTTACAATGAGCAGTTCTTC.

The rearrangement uses TRBV24-1 and TRBJ1-1; 8 bases map to TRBD1. Germline loops: CDR1 KGHDR, CDR2 SFDVKD. V lost 4 bases, J lost 5 bases, and 5 bases stayed unmatched. CDR3 length equals 14 residues. CDR3 DNA: TGTGCCACCAGTGACCCAGGACAGGGAACTGAAGCTTTCTTT. It translates to CATSDPGQGTEAFF.

This chain links TRBV11-2 with TRBJ2-3, with a possible D match to TRBD1 (5 bases). The CDR3 is 14 amino acids. The V end lost 5 bases, the J end lost 2 bases, and 11 bases lay between the germline ends. Germline CDR1 and CDR2: SGHAT and FQNNGV. The CDR3 bases are TGTGCCAGCAGCATCGGACAAGACACAGATACGCAGTATTTT. It yields the protein CASSIGQDTDTQYF. Drawing the rest from reference TRBV11-2 and TRBJ2-3, the complete variable domain is EAGVAQSPRYKIIEKRQSVAFWCNPISGHATLYWYQQILGQGPKLLIQFQNNGVVDDSQLPKDRFSAERLKGVDSTLKIQPAKLEDSAVYLCASSIGQDTDTQYFGPGTRLTVL.